A single T cell receptor beta chain is shown here with its context. No cognate antigen has been identified for it. The input lacks base qualities; no much larger clone sits a single base away. This specimen comes from a study of CD8 T cells in Susac syndrome (dated by TCRdb to the late 2010s). With regard to the full study: Whether CD8+ T cell activation and differentiation in Susac syndrome was antigen driven was tested using repertoire sequencing. Clonality of the CD8+ T cell repertoire was compared between over ten healthy donors, approximately 14 Susac syndrome patients and around 16 multiple sclerosis patients. Findings and caveats that apply to the study as a whole: The study acknowledged that relatively few individuals were included in the TCR sequencing and HLA analysis.

Peripheral blood CD8+ and CD4+ T cells from healthy donors, Susac syndrome patients and multiple sclerosis patients were profiled by high-throughput TCR beta sequencing. Multiple sclerosis controls were treatment-naive patients with stable or active relapsing-remitting disease fulfilling revised McDonald criteria. CD8+ TEMRA cells were enriched by FACS, while bulk CD8+ and CD4+ T cells were purified by magnetic negative isolation. Blood was collected in EDTA tubes and processed within 24 hours, with PBMCs isolated through density gradient centrifugation. PBMCs intended for TCR sequencing were cryopreserved in liquid nitrogen and thawed later in a water bath at 37 degrees C. The sorted or isolated CD4+, CD8+ and CD8+ TEMRA cells reached a purity of at least 90%. RNA was extracted using the RNeasy kit, and about 0.5 to 1 microgram was reverse transcribed with random hexamers. The immunoSEQ multiplex PCR assay, which covers 54 Vbeta and 13 Jbeta segments, was used to amplify TCR beta CDR3 regions. PCR amplification bias was corrected using a synthetic template baseline for primer optimization and computational correction. Per the original workflow: Reads were assigned to V, D and J genes according to IMGT and analyzed in immunoSEQ Analyzer, with only productive sequences retained. Clonality was computed as one minus Shannon entropy normalized by log2 of the number of productive unique sequences. For each patient and control, public and private clones were evaluated within the 100 most prevalent clones. Clones were defined as Susac-specific when absent from the healthy and MS cohorts, from approximately 970 published viral clones and from other ImmuneACCESS disease sequences. The public reads were run again by TCRdb, first through fastp at Q25 and then through MiXCR, and only productive beta chains were kept. CDR3 protein sequences are deduplicated, and each keeps its most common genes and DNA. TCRdb's processing, not the study's, gives the V and J calls here. The sample contains a few hundred thousand distinct CDR3 sequences, approximately 90% of them found a single time. Over 0.1% of the sample comes from the top ten.

CDR3 length: 15 amino acids, cysteine to phenylalanine. Only CDR3 DNA remains: 45 bases, in frame from the first base. Sequences MGHRA (CDR1) and YSYEKL (CDR2) are obtained from the germline V gene. V gives up 2 bases and J gives up 0 bases, and the segment between their germline ends measures 10 bases. The chain couples TRBV4-1 to TRBJ1-1; the D gene assignment is ambiguous. Sequenced material: CD8+ T cells from PBMCs. The receptor was isolated from a human donor with multiple sclerosis. This receptor carries the CDR3 CASSQSTDMNTEAFF. The base sequence is TGCGCCAGCAGCCAATCAACGGATATGAACACTGAAGCTTTCTTT.